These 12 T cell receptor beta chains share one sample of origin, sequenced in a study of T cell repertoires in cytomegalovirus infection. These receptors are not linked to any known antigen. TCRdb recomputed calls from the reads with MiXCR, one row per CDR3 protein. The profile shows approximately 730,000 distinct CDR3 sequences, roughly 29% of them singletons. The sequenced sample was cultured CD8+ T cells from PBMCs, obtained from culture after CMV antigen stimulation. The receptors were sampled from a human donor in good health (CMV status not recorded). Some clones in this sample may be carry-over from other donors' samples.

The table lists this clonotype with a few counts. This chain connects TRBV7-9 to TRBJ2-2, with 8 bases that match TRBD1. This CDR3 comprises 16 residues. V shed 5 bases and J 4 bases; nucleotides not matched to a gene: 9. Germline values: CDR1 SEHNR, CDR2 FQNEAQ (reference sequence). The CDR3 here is CASSAPGTGVTGELFF. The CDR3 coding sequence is TGTGCCAGCAGCGCCCCCGGGACAGGAGTCACCGGGGAGCTGTTTTTT.

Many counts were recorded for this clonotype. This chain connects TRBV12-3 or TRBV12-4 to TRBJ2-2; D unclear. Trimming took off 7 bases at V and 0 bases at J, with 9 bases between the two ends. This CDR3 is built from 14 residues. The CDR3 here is CASNPTANTGELFF. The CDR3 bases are TGTGCCAGCAATCCCACAGCGAACACCGGGGAGCTGTTTTTT.

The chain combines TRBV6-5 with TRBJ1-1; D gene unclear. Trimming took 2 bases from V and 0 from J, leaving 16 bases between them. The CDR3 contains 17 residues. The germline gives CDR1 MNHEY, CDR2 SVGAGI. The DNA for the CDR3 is TGTGCCAGCAGTTACAGTCTCGCGGGCCGCTTGAACACTGAAGCTTTCTTT. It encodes CASSYSLAGRLNTEAFF.

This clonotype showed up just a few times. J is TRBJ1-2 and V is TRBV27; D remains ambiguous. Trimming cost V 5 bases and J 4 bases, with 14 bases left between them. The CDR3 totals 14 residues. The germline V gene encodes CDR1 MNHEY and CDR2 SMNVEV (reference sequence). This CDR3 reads CASSPNVRAYGYTF. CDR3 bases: TGTGCCAGCAGTCCCAACGTGAGGGCCTATGGCTACACCTTC.

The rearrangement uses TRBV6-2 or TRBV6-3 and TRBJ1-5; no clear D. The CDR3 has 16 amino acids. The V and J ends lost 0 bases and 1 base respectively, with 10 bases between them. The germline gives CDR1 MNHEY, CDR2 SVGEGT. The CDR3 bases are TGTGCCAGCAGTTACTCGAGAGGGCCCAGCAATCAGCCCCAGCATTTT. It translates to CASSYSRGPSNQPQHF.

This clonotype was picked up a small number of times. DNA of the CDR3: TGTGCCAGCAGCCCCGACCCAGGGGCTTTGAACACTGAAGCTTTCTTT. Translated, it gives CASSPDPGALNTEAFF. The chain uses TRBV6-1 and TRBJ1-1, with a tentative D call TRBD1 (6 bases). The CDR3 runs 16 residues. The germline CDR1 and CDR2 sequences are MNHNS and SASEGT. Trimming took 6 bases from V and 0 from J, leaving 17 bases between them.

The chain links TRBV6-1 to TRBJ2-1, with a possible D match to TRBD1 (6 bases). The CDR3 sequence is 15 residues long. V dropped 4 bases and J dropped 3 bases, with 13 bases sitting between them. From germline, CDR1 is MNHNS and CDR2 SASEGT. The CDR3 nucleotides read TGTGCCAGCAGTGCACACAGGGCGTACTACAATGAGCAGTTCTTC. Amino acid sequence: CASSAHRAYYNEQFF.

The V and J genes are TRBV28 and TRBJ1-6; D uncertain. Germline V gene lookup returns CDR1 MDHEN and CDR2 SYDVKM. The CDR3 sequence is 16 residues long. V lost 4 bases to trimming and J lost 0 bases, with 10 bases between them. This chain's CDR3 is CASSYPFFSYNSPLHF. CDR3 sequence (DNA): TGTGCCAGCAGTTACCCCTTCTTCTCCTATAATTCACCCCTCCACTTT.

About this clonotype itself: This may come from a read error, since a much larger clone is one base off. The CDR3 DNA reads TGTGCCAGCAATTTATCCCCAAGCTTCCTGACTAGCGAGGGGGATCCGGAGACCCAGTACTTC. Amino acid sequence: CASNLSPSFLTSEGDPETQYF. V usage is TRBV7-2 and J usage is TRBJ2-5; 8 bases match TRBD2. V shed 7 bases, J shed 5 bases, and the junction held 30 bases outside the gene matches. There are 21 residues in the CDR3. CDR1 and CDR2 (germline): SGHTA, FQGNSA.

In nucleotides, the CDR3 is TGTGCCAGCAGTTTATCGGTTTCGCACTATGGCTACACCTTC. Translating gives CASSLSVSHYGYTF. The chain couples TRBV27 to TRBJ1-2; no clear D gene. Germline-derived CDR1 and CDR2 are MNHEY and SMNVEV (reference sequence). V lost 0 bases and J lost 3, with 8 bases in between. CDR3 length equals 14 residues.

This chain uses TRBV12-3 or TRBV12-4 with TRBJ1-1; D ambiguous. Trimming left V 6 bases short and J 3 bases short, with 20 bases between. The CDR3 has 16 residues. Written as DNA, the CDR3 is TGTGCCAGCAGCCCGGCTAGTAATTGGGTGGACACTGAAGCTTTCTTT. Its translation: CASSPASNWVDTEAFF.

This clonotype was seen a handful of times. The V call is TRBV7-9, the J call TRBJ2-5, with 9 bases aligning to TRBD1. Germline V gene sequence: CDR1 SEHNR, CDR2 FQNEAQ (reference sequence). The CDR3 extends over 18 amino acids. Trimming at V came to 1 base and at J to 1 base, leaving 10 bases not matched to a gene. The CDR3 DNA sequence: TGTGCCAGCAGCTTAGAGGACAGGGGAGGTTTTACCCAAGAGACCCAGTACTTC. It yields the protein CASSLEDRGGFTQETQYF.